This T cell receptor beta chain is drawn from a study of T-cell reconstitution after alpha-beta-depleted transplantation in children. The ends were cut back, 4 bases at V and 7 bases at J, with 11 bases in the middle. The CDR3 has 13 residues. The germline V gene encodes CDR1 SGHTA and CDR2 FQGNSA. This clonotype was seen ten or more times. Unique molecular identifiers were used in preparing the TCRbeta library. Via MiXCR, TCRdb re-called the PCR reads, giving one row per CDR3 protein. The sample lists some 250,000 distinct CDR3 sequences, around 12% occurring once. The sequences come from PBMCs from the stem cell graft donor, collected from the stem cell graft. The TCR was taken from a human donor who donated a stem cell graft to a child with acute lymphoblastic leukemia. The V and J genes are TRBV7-2 and TRBJ1-5, with D hard to call. The chain's CDR3 is CASSSNGGQPQHF. The CDR3, as DNA: TGTGCCAGCAGCTCAAATGGAGGGCAGCCCCAGCATTTT.